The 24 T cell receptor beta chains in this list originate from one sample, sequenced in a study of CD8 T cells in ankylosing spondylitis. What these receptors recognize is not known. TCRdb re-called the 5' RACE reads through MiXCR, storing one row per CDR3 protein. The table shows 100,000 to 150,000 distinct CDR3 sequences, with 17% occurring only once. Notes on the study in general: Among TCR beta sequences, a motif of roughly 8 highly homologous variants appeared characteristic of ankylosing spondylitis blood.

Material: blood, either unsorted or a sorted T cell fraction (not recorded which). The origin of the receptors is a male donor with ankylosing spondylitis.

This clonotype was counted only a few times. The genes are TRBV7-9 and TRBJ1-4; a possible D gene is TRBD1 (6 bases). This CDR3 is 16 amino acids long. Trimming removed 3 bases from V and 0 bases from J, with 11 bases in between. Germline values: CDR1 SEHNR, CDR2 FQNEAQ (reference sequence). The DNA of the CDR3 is TGTGCCAGCAGCTTGACAGGCGGGACAACTAATGAAAAACTGTTTTTT. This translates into CASSLTGGTTNEKLFF.

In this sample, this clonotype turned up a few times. The CDR3: CASSLMDNYNEQFF. For the CDR3, the DNA is TGTGCCAGCAGCCTGATGGACAATTACAATGAGCAGTTCTTC. This rearrangement joins TRBV7-9 to TRBJ2-1; D might be TRBD1 (5 bases). The CDR3 is made up of 14 amino acids. V was trimmed by 5 bases and J by 4 bases, leaving 12 bases between them. CDR1 SEHNR and CDR2 FQNEAQ come from the germline V gene (reference sequence).

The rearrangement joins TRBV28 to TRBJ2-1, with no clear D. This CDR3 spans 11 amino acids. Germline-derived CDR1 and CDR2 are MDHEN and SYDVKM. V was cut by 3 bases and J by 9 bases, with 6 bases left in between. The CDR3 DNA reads TGTGCCAGCAGTTTCCAAGCTGAGCAGTTCTTC. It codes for CASSFQAEQFF.

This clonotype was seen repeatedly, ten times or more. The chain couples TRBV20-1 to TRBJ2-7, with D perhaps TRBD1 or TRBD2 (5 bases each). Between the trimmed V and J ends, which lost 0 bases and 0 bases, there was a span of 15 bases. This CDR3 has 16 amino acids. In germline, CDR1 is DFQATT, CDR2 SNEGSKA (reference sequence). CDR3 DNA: TGCAGTGCTAGAGACGTAGAGGGACCTAGCTCCTACGAGCAGTACTTC. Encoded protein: CSARDVEGPSSYEQYF.

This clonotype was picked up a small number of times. DNA for the CDR3: TGTGCCAGCAGCAACGACAAGACCTACGAGCAGTACTTC. Translation gives CASSNDKTYEQYF. J is TRBJ2-7 and V is TRBV27; D uncertain. Germline lookup yields CDR1 MNHEY and CDR2 SMNVEV (reference sequence). This CDR3 spans 13 amino acids. The germline V and J ends were trimmed by 6 bases and 2 bases, with 11 bases remaining between them.

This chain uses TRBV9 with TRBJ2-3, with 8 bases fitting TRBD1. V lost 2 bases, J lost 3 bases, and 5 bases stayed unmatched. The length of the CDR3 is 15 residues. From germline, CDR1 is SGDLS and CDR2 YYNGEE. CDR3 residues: CASSVEGQETDTQYF. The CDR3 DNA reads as TGTGCCAGCAGCGTCGAGGGACAGGAAACAGATACGCAGTATTTT.

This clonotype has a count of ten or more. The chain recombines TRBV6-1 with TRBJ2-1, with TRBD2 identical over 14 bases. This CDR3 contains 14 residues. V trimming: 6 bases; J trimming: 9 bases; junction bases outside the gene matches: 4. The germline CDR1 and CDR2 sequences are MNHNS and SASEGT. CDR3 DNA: TGTGCCAGCAGGCCCGGGACTAGCGGGAGTGAGCAGTTCTTC. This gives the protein CASRPGTSGSEQFF.

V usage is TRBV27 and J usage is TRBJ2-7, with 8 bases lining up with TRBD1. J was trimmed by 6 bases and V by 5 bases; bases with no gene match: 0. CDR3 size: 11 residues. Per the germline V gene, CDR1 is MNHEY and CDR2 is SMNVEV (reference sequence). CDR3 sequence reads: CASSQGAEQYF. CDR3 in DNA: TGTGCCAGCAGTCAGGGGGCCGAGCAGTACTTC.

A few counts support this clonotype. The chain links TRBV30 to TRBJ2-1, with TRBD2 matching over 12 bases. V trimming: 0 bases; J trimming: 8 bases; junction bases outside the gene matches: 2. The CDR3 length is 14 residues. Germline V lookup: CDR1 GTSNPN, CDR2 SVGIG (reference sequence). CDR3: CAWSVLAGGDEQFF. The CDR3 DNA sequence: TGTGCCTGGAGTGTCCTAGCGGGAGGGGATGAGCAGTTCTTC.

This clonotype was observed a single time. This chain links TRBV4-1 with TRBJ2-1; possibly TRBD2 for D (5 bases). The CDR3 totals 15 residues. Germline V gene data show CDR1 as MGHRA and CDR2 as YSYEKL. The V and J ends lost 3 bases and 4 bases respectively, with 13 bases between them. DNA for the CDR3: TGCGCCAGCAGCCACTCGAGGGCCGGATACAATGAGCAGTTCTTC. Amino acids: CASSHSRAGYNEQFF.

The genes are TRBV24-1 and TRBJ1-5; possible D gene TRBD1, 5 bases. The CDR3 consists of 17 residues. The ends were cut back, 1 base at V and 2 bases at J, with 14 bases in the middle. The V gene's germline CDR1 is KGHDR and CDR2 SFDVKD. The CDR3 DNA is TGTGCCACCAGTGATTTTGAGGGGCGCCGAGGCAATCAGCCCCAGCATTTT. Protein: CATSDFEGRRGNQPQHF.

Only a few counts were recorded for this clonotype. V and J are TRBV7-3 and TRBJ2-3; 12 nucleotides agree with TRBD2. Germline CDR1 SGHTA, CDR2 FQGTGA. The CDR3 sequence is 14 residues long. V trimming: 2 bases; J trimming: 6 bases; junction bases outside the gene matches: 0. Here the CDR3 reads CASSLGTSGDTQYF. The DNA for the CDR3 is TGTGCCAGCAGCTTAGGGACTAGCGGGGATACGCAGTATTTT.

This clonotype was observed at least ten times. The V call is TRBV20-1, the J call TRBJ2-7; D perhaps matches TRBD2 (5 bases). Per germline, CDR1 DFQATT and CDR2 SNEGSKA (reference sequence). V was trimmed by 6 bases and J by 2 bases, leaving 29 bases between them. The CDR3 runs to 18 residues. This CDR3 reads CSALTRPYSAEPTYEQYF. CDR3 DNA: TGCAGTGCGCTCACTCGTCCATACTCAGCGGAACCAACCTACGAGCAGTACTTC.

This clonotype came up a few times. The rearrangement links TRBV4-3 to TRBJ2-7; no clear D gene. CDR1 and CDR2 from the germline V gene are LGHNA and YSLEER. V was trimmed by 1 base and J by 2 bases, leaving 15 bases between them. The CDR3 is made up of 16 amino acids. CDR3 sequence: CASSQASGPPTYEQYF. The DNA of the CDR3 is TGCGCCAGCAGCCAAGCATCTGGACCCCCCACCTACGAGCAGTACTTC.

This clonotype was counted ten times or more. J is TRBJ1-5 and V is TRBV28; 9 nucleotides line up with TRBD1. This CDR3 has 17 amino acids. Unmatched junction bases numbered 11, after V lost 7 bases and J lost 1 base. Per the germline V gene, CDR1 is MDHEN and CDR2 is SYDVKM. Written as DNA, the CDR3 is TGTGCCAGCAATGGGGGGACAGGGACTCCCAGCAATCAGCCCCAGCATTTT. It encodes CASNGGTGTPSNQPQHF.

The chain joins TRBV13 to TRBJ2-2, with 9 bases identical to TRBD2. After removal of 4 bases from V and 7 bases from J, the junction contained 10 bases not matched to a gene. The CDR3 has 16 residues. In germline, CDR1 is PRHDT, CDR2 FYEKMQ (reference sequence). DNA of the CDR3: TGTGCCAGCAGCTCCTTAGCGGGAGCCCGGGACGGGGAGCTGTTTTTT. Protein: CASSSLAGARDGELFF.

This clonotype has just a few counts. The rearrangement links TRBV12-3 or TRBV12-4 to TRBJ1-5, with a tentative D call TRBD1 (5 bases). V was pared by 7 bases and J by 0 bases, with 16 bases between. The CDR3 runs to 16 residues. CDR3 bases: TGTGCCAGCACCCCGAGGGGTGATCTTAGCAATCAGCCCCAGCATTTT. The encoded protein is CASTPRGDLSNQPQHF.

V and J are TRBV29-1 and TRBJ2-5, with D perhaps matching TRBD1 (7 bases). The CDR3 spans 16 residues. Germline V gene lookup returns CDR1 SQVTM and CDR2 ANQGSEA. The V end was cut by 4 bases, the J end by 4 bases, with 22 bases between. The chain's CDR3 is CSVGGIRGAVAETQYF. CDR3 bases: TGCAGCGTTGGAGGGATCAGGGGGGCCGTCGCAGAGACCCAGTACTTC.

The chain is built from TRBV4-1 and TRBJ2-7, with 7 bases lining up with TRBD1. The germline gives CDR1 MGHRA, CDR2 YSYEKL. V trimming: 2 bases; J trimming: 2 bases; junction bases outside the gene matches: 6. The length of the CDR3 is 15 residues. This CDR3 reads CASSQITGAPYEQYF. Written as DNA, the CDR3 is TGCGCCAGCAGCCAAATTACAGGGGCCCCCTACGAGCAGTACTTC.

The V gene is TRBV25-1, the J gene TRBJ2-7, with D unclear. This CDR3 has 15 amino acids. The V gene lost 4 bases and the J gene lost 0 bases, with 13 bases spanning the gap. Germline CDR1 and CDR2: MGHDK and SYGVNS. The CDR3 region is CASSGYLGYSYEQYF. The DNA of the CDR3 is TGTGCCAGCAGTGGTTACTTAGGTTACTCCTACGAGCAGTACTTC.

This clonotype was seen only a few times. The CDR3 nucleotides read TGTGCCAGCAATGGGGAGAAGGGAGAAAAACTGTTTTTT. Translating it yields CASNGEKGEKLFF. The genes are TRBV6-1 and TRBJ1-4, with D unclear. Germline V gives CDR1 MNHNS, CDR2 SASEGT. V was shortened by 7 bases and J by 8 bases, with 14 bases between the two germline ends. CDR3 length: 13 residues.

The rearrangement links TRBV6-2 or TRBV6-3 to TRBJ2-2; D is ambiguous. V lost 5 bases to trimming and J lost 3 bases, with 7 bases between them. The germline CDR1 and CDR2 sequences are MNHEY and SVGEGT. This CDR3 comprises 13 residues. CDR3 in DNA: TGTGCCAGCAGTGTAGGATACACCGGGGAGCTGTTTTTT. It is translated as CASSVGYTGELFF.

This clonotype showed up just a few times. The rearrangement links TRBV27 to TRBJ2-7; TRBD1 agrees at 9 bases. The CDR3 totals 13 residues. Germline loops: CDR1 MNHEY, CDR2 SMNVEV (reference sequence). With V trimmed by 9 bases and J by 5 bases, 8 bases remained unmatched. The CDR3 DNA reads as TGTGCCAGTAAACAGGGGGCAAAGAACGAGCAGTACTTC. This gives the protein CASKQGAKNEQYF.

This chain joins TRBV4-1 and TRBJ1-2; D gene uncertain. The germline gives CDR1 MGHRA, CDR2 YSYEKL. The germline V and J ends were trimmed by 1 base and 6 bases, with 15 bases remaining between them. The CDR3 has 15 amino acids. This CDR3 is CASSQGVSRFDGYTF. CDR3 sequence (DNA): TGCGCCAGCAGCCAAGGGGTCAGTAGGTTCGATGGCTACACCTTC.